This T cell receptor (beta chain) is from a study of metastatic and nonmetastatic thyroid tumors. Turning to the study itself: Repertoires from blood and tumor or nodule tissue of malignant and benign thyroid patients were compared.

Via MiXCR, TCRdb re-called the PCR reads. The sample consists of approximately 74,000 clones, approximately 14% of them appearing once. This clone was counted ten times or more. The CDR3 contains 17 residues. V shed 10 bases, J shed 8 bases, and the junction held 22 bases outside the gene matches. Germline CDR1 is MDHEN and CDR2 is SYDVKM. Before thyroid surgery, none of the patients had received any treatment. The clonotype originates from a male donor with papillary thyroid cancer or a benign thyroid nodule (not recorded which). Some clones in this sample may be carry-over from other donors' samples. The rearrangement links TRBV28 to TRBJ1-5, with TRBD1 matching 8 bases. Sequences were obtained from blood. DNA for the CDR3: TGTGCCATCGTCCCCAGGGGGCCTACCACCCTGACTGAGCCCCAGCATTTT. It translates to CAIVPRGPTTLTEPQHF.